This record concerns one T cell receptor beta chain sequence. The same CDR3 arises from other DNA sequences in this sample as well. The CDR3 covers 14 residues. The germline V gene has CDR1 MDHEN and CDR2 SYDVKM. The data are from a study of brain T cells in children with intractable seizures. Assay used: immunoSEQ multiplex PCR; TCRdb lists only in-frame clones, some missing. The sample comprises about 80,000 clones, more than 75% of which are singletons, and roughly a quarter rests with the top ten. V usage is TRBV28 and J usage is TRBJ2-5; possibly TRBD1 or TRBD2 for D (5 bases each). This sequence originates from a girl between 2 and 10 years old with Rasmussen encephalitis and intractable seizures. This specimen was peripheral blood, taken at surgery. Written as DNA, the CDR3 is TGTGCTGTTACGCCGGGGCCGGGCATGGAGACCCAGTACTTC. Protein sequence: CAVTPGPGMETQYF. Together with reference TRBV28 and TRBJ2-5, the CDR3 gives the full variable domain: DVKVTQSSRYLVKRTGEKVFLECVQDMDHENMFWYRQDPGLGLRLIYFSYDVKMKEKGDIPEGYSVSREKKERFSLILESASTNQTSMYLCAVTPGPGMETQYFGPGTRLLVL.